This entry is about one T cell receptor beta chain. Authors' analysis steps: Nucleated cell counts were estimated from reference gene primer amplification. Libraries were prepared by immunoSEQ multiplex PCR; TCRdb keeps only in-frame clonotypes and omits some of them. The V and J calls and the clone size are those of that table, but D and trimming were determined from the DNA. The data hold about 400,000 clones, with roughly 87% observed a single time. The record originates from a study of blood T cell repertoires in COVID-19. Germline CDR1 is SGHRS and CDR2 is YFSETQ. The CDR3 consists of 14 residues. After removal of 5 bases from V and 5 bases from J, the junction contained 5 bases not matched to a gene.

The origin of this receptor is a young woman who had recovered from COVID-19. Sequencing used PBMCs or T cells enriched from blood (not recorded which). The rearrangement links TRBV5-1 to TRBJ2-2; TRBD2 matches 8 bases. The CDR3 here is CASSSGVGTGELFF. CDR3 nucleotides: TGCGCCAGCAGTAGCGGGGTAGGGACCGGGGAGCTGTTTTTT.